Listed here are 29 T cell receptor beta chains from one sample, sequenced in a study of early T cells in non-severe SARS-CoV-2 infection. Each CDR3 protein gets one entry after TCRdb re-called the 5' RACE reads with MiXCR. The sample lists some 100,000 distinct CDR3 sequences; approximately 15% were seen once. The sample taken for sequencing was whole blood. The receptors originated from an adult who was a healthcare worker with PCR-confirmed SARS-CoV-2 infection or an uninfected control (not recorded which).

This clonotype was detected many times. The J gene is TRBJ1-2, the V gene TRBV7-2; D gene unclear. Trimming shortened V by 2 bases and J by 8 bases, and 15 bases separated the two germline ends. This CDR3 spans 14 amino acids. CDR1 and CDR2 (germline): SGHTA, FQGNSA. This CDR3 is CASSLSPGSQGYTF. In nucleotides, the CDR3 is TGTGCCAGCAGCTTAAGCCCTGGCTCTCAGGGCTACACCTTC.

The table lists this clonotype with many counts. V and J are TRBV7-6 and TRBJ1-1; D unclear. The CDR3 has 13 residues. V was shortened by 5 bases and J by 2 bases, with 9 bases between the two germline ends. Germline CDR1 is SGHVS and CDR2 is FNYEAQ. This CDR3 reads CASSVRANTEAFF. The CDR3 nucleotides read TGTGCCAGCAGCGTTCGGGCCAACACTGAAGCTTTCTTT.

Here the CDR3 reads CASSEARQNTQYF. CDR3 nucleotide sequence: TGTGCCAGCAGTGAAGCTCGTCAGAATACGCAGTATTTT. The chain uses TRBV6-1 and TRBJ2-3; D not resolved. Trimming shortened V by 0 bases and J by 7 bases, and 8 bases separated the two germline ends. The CDR3 runs 13 residues. In germline, CDR1 is MNHNS, CDR2 SASEGT.

The chain is built from TRBV12-3 or TRBV12-4 and TRBJ1-6; 8 bases agree with TRBD1. This CDR3 contains 15 residues. Trimming cost V 2 bases and J 7 bases; bases outside gene matches: 4. The CDR3 nucleotides are TGTGCCAGCAGTTTATATCAGGGGGCGAATTCACCCCTCCACTTT. Protein sequence: CASSLYQGANSPLHF.

In this sample, this clonotype turned up many times. The chain couples TRBV5-4 to TRBJ2-7; TRBD1 or TRBD2 may be the D gene (6 bases each). Trimming pared 4 bases from V and 5 bases from J, leaving 16 bases between. This CDR3 has 14 amino acids. Germline values: CDR1 SGHNT, CDR2 YYREEE (reference sequence). CDR3 in amino acids: CASSPGAGVNEQYV. The CDR3, as DNA: TGTGCCAGCAGCCCGGGGGCAGGGGTCAACGAGCAGTACGTC.

Notes on this clonotype: Since a much larger clone is just one base distant, this may be a read error. Since no conserved phenylalanine or tryptophan closes the CDR3, a read error is the likely cause. The rearrangement uses TRBV12-3 or TRBV12-4 and TRBJ1-1; TRBD1 agrees at 7 bases. The CDR3 length is 14 residues. V trimming: 6 bases; J trimming: 5 bases; junction bases outside the gene matches: 9. CDR3 DNA: TGTGCCAGCAGATGGACAGGAGCGAGGACTGAAGCTTTCCTT. Translated, it gives CASRWTGARTEAFL.

This clonotype has more than one count but fewer than ten. The chain recombines TRBV29-1 with TRBJ1-2; D possibly corresponds to TRBD1 (5 bases). V was shortened by 5 bases and J by 8 bases, with 12 bases between the two germline ends. The germline gives CDR1 SQVTM, CDR2 ANQGSEA. This CDR3 comprises 11 residues. The CDR3: CSVRWGSGYTF. In DNA form, the CDR3 reads TGCAGCGTTAGGTGGGGGAGCGGCTACACCTTC.

This clonotype came up many times. The chain recombines TRBV6-1 with TRBJ2-5; 9 bases line up with TRBD2. V lost 5 bases, J lost 1 base, and 5 bases stayed unmatched. From germline, CDR1 is MNHNS and CDR2 SASEGT. The CDR3 is 15 residues long. The CDR3 loop reads CASSRGTSSQETQYF. The CDR3 DNA follows: TGTGCCAGCAGTCGCGGGACTAGCTCCCAAGAGACCCAGTACTTC.

This clonotype was seen more than once but under ten times. V usage is TRBV29-1 and J usage is TRBJ2-3; 8 bases match TRBD2. The CDR3 runs 15 residues. CDR1 and CDR2 from the germline V gene are SQVTM and ANQGSEA. Unmatched junction bases numbered 14, after V lost 7 bases and J lost 5 bases. In nucleotides, the CDR3 is TGCAGCGCCCCCTTTGGTAGCGGGGCGGGAGATACGCAGTATTTT. Translating it yields CSAPFGSGAGDTQYF.

The sample holds a few counts of this clonotype. This chain uses TRBV6-6 with TRBJ2-7; D is unresolved. CDR3 size: 13 residues. V shed 4 bases and J shed 2 bases, with 9 bases lying between them. CDR1 and CDR2 from the germline V gene are MNHNY and SVGAGI (reference sequence). The CDR3 protein is CASSFAATYEQYV. The DNA for the CDR3 is TGTGCCAGCAGTTTTGCTGCAACCTACGAGCAGTACGTC.

This clonotype was observed at least ten times. V and J are TRBV7-6 and TRBJ2-2; D call uncertain. CDR1 is SGHVS and CDR2 is FNYEAQ in the germline V gene. This CDR3 has 14 amino acids. The V end was cut by 2 bases, the J end by 0 bases, with 4 bases between. CDR3 region: CASSLSPNTGELFF. The CDR3 nucleotides read TGTGCCAGCAGCTTAAGCCCGAACACCGGGGAGCTGTTTTTT. Variable domain in full (rest from reference TRBV7-6 and TRBJ2-2): GAGVSQSPRYKVTKRGQDVALRCDPISGHVSLYWYRQALGQGPEFLTYFNYEAQQDKSGLPNDRFSAERPEGSISTLTIQRTEQRDSAMYRCASSLSPNTGELFFGEGSRLTVL.

The rearrangement uses TRBV14 and TRBJ1-6; D ambiguous. The CDR3 runs to 14 residues. V lost 7 bases and J 4 bases, leaving 11 bases between the germline ends. Germline V gives CDR1 SGHDN, CDR2 FVKESK. CDR3 sequence reads: CASIDSAYNSPLHF. As DNA, the CDR3 is TGTGCCAGCATCGACTCGGCTTATAATTCACCCCTCCACTTT. Looking up the rest from reference TRBV14 and TRBJ1-6 gives the full variable domain: EAGVTQFPSHSVIEKGQTVTLRCDPISGHDNLYWYRRVMGKEIKFLLHFVKESKQDESGMPNNRFLAERTGGTYSTLKVQPAELEDSGVYFCASIDSAYNSPLHFGNGTRLTVT.

This clonotype showed up just a few times. This rearrangement joins TRBV12-3 or TRBV12-4 to TRBJ1-2; 7 bases line up with TRBD1. The CDR3 extends over 13 amino acids. J gave up 2 bases and V 6 bases, and 3 bases lay outside the gene matches. CDR3 residues: CASSQTGNYGYTF. The DNA of the CDR3 is TGTGCCAGCAGCCAGACAGGGAACTATGGCTACACCTTC.

The chain employs TRBV12-2 and TRBJ1-4. TRBV12-2 is given as a pseudogene. The CDR3 has 19 amino acids. CDR3 protein: CASRLALSPGLTPNEKLFF. The CDR3 region has the DNA TGTGCAAGTCGCTTAGCTCTGAGCCCGGGACTTACGCCCAATGAAAAACTGTTTTTT.

The chain links TRBV2 to TRBJ2-6, with 7 nucleotides matching TRBD1. This CDR3 is 19 amino acids long. Germline V gene lookup returns CDR1 SNHLY and CDR2 FYNNEI. Trimming removed 7 bases from V and 0 bases from J; junction bases left unmatched: 15. The CDR3 spells CASNAPPGGAYSGANVLTF. CDR3 DNA: TGTGCCAGCAACGCCCCGCCAGGGGGTGCATACTCTGGGGCCAACGTCCTGACTTTC.

This clonotype was detected a few times. The rearrangement links TRBV6-1 to TRBJ2-7; the D is unclear. The CDR3 is 14 amino acids. Per the germline V gene, CDR1 is MNHNS and CDR2 is SASEGT. V was clipped by 8 bases and J by 0 bases, with 14 bases between them. CDR3: CASGAAVSSYEQYV. DNA of the CDR3: TGTGCCAGCGGTGCGGCGGTAAGCTCCTACGAGCAGTACGTC.

This sequence joins TRBV11-2 and TRBJ1-6; TRBD1 aligns across 9 bases. J was trimmed by 7 bases and V by 5 bases; bases with no gene match: 9. Germline CDR1 reads SGHAT; CDR2 reads FQNNGV. The CDR3 runs to 16 residues. The CDR3 DNA reads as TGTGCCAGCAGCCGAGAGGCACAGGGGGCAAATTCACCCCTCCACTTT. As protein: CASSREAQGANSPLHF.

This chain connects TRBV29-1 to TRBJ1-1; 7 positions agree with TRBD1. There are 12 residues in the CDR3. Germline V gene sequence: CDR1 SQVTM, CDR2 ANQGSEA. V shed 5 bases, J shed 5 bases, and the junction held 5 bases outside the gene matches. The CDR3 DNA sequence: TGCAGCGTTTCAGGGGGTATAACTGAAGCTTTCTTT. This sequence encodes CSVSGGITEAFF.

Comments on this clonotype: The junction departs from germline at one end; a sequencing error may be responsible. This rearrangement joins TRBV12-3 or TRBV12-4 to TRBJ2-1, with TRBD2 identical over 7 bases. The CDR3 extends over 18 amino acids. The CDR3 DNA is TGTGCCAGCAGCTTAGAGAAGTTTGGCGGGGGAACCTACAATGAGCAGTTCTTC. Its protein product is CASSLEKFGGGTYNEQFF.

The V and J genes are TRBV27 and TRBJ2-1; 7 bases agree with TRBD1. V shed 3 bases, J shed 6 bases, and the junction held 8 bases outside the gene matches. Looked up from germline, CDR1 is MNHEY and CDR2 is SMNVEV (reference sequence). This CDR3 has 15 residues. CDR3 sequence (DNA): TGTGCCAGCAGTTTTGACAGGGTCCCCCCCAATGAGCAGTTCTTC. This gives the protein CASSFDRVPPNEQFF.

The chain joins TRBV5-1 to TRBJ2-2; TRBD1 is a possible D gene (5 bases). This CDR3 contains 14 residues. Germline CDR1 is SGHRS and CDR2 is YFSETQ. Trimming removed 7 bases from V and 4 bases from J, with 14 bases in between. DNA of the CDR3: TGCGCCAGCCACACAGGATCCTCCACCGGGGAGCTGTTTTTT. Translating gives CASHTGSSTGELFF.

The rearrangement joins TRBV14 to TRBJ2-2; D is undetermined. The CDR3 totals 16 residues. Germline CDR1 is SGHDN and CDR2 is FVKESK. Trimming left V 2 bases short and J 2 bases short, with 12 bases between. The chain's CDR3 is CASSQFSGSNTGELFF. CDR3 sequence (DNA): TGTGCCAGCAGCCAATTTAGTGGAAGTAACACCGGGGAGCTGTTTTTT.

This clonotype has just a few counts. This chain joins TRBV29-1 and TRBJ2-5; no clear D gene. CDR3 length equals 10 residues. Germline CDR1 and CDR2: SQVTM and ANQGSEA. V lost 4 bases to trimming and J lost 5 bases, with 5 bases between them. In nucleotides, the CDR3 is TGCAGCGTTGTGCGGGAGACCCAGTACTTC. This sequence encodes CSVVRETQYF.

There are a few counts of this clonotype. CDR3 region: CSVGDRGDEQYV. The DNA of the CDR3 is TGCAGCGTTGGGGACAGGGGTGACGAGCAGTACGTC. The chain recombines TRBV29-1 with TRBJ2-7; 10 positions agree with TRBD1. V lost 4 bases, J lost 5 bases, and 2 bases stayed unmatched. CDR1 is SQVTM and CDR2 is ANQGSEA in the germline V gene. The CDR3 is 12 residues long.

This clonotype appeared many times. The chain is built from TRBV3-1 and TRBJ1-6; D unresolved. V shed 1 base and J shed 9 bases, with 13 bases lying between them. CDR1 and CDR2 from the germline V gene are LGHDT and YNNKEL (reference sequence). CDR3 length: 15 amino acids. CDR3 DNA: TGTGCCAGCAGCCAAGGGCCGGCGGCCGCTTCACCCCTCCACTTT. This codes for CASSQGPAAASPLHF.

This clonotype has only a few counts. The rearrangement joins TRBV6-2 or TRBV6-3 to TRBJ2-5; no clear D gene. The germline V gene encodes CDR1 MNHEY and CDR2 SVGEGT. Trimming took 4 bases from V and 4 from J, leaving 4 bases between them. The CDR3 sequence is 11 residues long. Written as DNA, the CDR3 is TGTGCCAGCAGTTCTGCAGAGACCCAGTACTTC. Encoded protein: CASSSAETQYF.

The V call is TRBV6-5, the J call TRBJ2-7; D is possibly TRBD2 (6 bases). V gave up 6 bases and J gave up 4 bases, with 13 bases separating them. Germline assignment: CDR1 MNHEY and CDR2 SVGAGI. The length of the CDR3 is 13 residues. The DNA of the CDR3 is TGTGCCAGCAGCCACGGGGAGGCTTACGAGCAGTACGTC. It is translated as CASSHGEAYEQYV.

This chain joins TRBV27 and TRBJ2-3, with TRBD1 identical over 9 bases. V lost 8 bases and J lost 4; bases outside the gene matches: 16. This CDR3 is built from 17 residues. Germline loops: CDR1 MNHEY, CDR2 SMNVEV (reference sequence). The CDR3 sequence is CASYKRTGAKGADTQYF. The CDR3 nucleotides read TGTGCCAGCTACAAAAGGACAGGGGCCAAGGGGGCAGATACGCAGTATTTT.

The rearrangement joins TRBV19 to TRBJ1-2; perhaps TRBD1 as D (6 bases). Trimming shortened V by 4 bases and J by 2 bases, and 14 bases separated the two germline ends. The CDR3 consists of 15 residues. Germline V CDR1 and CDR2: LNHDA, SQIVND (reference sequence). The CDR3 reads CASSRGQLLNYGYTF. For the CDR3, the DNA is TGTGCCAGTAGTAGAGGACAGCTTTTGAACTATGGCTACACCTTC.